Sequencing of this TCR beta chain was carried out in a study of blood T cell repertoires in COVID-19. What the recovered Cohort 3 donors had was two negative PCRs, clearance, or symptom resolution. Using immunoSEQ multiplex PCR, the repertoire was profiled, and TCRdb retains in-frame clones only, with some absent. The sample lists approximately 170,000 clones; approximately 80% were seen once. Input material: PBMCs or T cells enriched from blood (not recorded which). This TCR came from a man between 45 and 60 years old who had recovered from COVID-19.

The CDR3 loop is CASSQGGSGTGELFF. The CDR3 nucleotides read TGTGCCAGCAGCCAAGGGGGTAGCGGAACCGGGGAGCTGTTTTTT. The chain has TRBV3-1 (or the pseudogene TRBV3-2) and TRBJ2-2, with D possibly TRBD2 on 6 matching bases. This CDR3 is built from 15 residues. V was cut by 1 base and J by 5 bases, with 11 bases left in between. Germline assignment: CDR1 LGHDT and CDR2 YNNKEL (reference sequence).